This passage covers 17 T cell receptor beta chains from one sample sequenced in a study of Graves' ophthalmopathy and Graves' hyperthyroidism. TCR beta CDR3 amplification used RNA transcripts. The first round was an RT-PCR with HTBI primers, and the second round was a multiplex PCR. TCRdb ran MiXCR on the multiplex PCR reads and lists one entry per CDR3 protein. The sample has around 1,200,000 distinct CDR3 sequences; about 36% are singletons. The material sequenced was peripheral blood or thyroid tissue (not recorded which). These receptor sequences come from an adult man with Graves' hyperthyroidism.

In this sample, this clonotype turned up a few times. The J gene is TRBJ2-5, the V gene TRBV6-5; unclear D gene. V lost 6 bases and J 8 bases, leaving 13 bases between the germline ends. CDR3 length: 12 residues. Looked up from germline, CDR1 is MNHEY and CDR2 is SVGAGI. The CDR3 is CASSPQFGTQYF. The CDR3 DNA reads as TGTGCCAGCAGCCCTCAATTTGGCACCCAGTACTTC.

A word on this clonotype: Mismatch with germline at one junction end may stem from a read error. This chain joins TRBV10-3 and TRBJ2-7, with D perhaps assigned TRBD1 or TRBD2 (5 bases each). Germline CDR1 reads ENHRY; CDR2 reads SYGVKD. This CDR3 has 13 amino acids. The CDR3 is CATEGRSSYKQYF. In DNA form, the CDR3 reads TGTGCCACCGAGGGACGAAGCTCCTACAAGCAGTACTTC.

The chain has TRBV7-6 and TRBJ2-2; D might be TRBD1 (5 bases). The CDR3 loop spans 17 amino acids. CDR1 and CDR2 from the germline V gene are SGHVS and FNYEAQ. Trimming stripped 2 bases from V and 1 base from J, with 14 bases between. The CDR3 DNA sequence: TGTGCCAGCAGCTTATTTTCCGGACATAAGAACACCGGGGAGCTGTTTTTT. Its translation is CASSLFSGHKNTGELFF.

Ten or more counts support this clonotype. V is TRBV20-1 and J is TRBJ1-2, with 9 bases lining up with TRBD1. Germline CDR1 reads DFQATT; CDR2 reads SNEGSKA (reference sequence). CDR3 size: 15 residues. The V and J ends lost 2 bases and 5 bases, in that order; junction bases with no gene match: 9. CDR3 in amino acids: CSARPRTGVRYGYTF. The CDR3 coding sequence is TGCAGTGCTAGACCCAGGACAGGGGTTAGGTATGGCTACACCTTC.

At least ten counts were recorded for this clonotype. V usage is TRBV24-1 and J usage is TRBJ2-2, with 9 bases matching TRBD1. The CDR3 consists of 15 residues. Losses at the gene ends were 5 bases for V and 4 bases for J; bases not matched to a gene: 4. Germline V gene lookup returns CDR1 KGHDR and CDR2 SFDVKD. CDR3 in amino acids: CATSVGTGTTGELFF. CDR3 bases: TGTGCCACCAGTGTTGGGACAGGGACCACCGGGGAGCTGTTTTTT.

The J gene is TRBJ1-3, the V gene TRBV20-1; 7 nucleotides agree with TRBD1. The CDR3 extends over 14 amino acids. CDR1 is DFQATT and CDR2 is SNEGSKA in the germline V gene (reference sequence). V lost 2 bases, J lost 8 bases, and 9 bases stayed unmatched. The CDR3 region is CSARSAGQLDTIYF. In DNA, the CDR3 is TGCAGTGCTAGAAGCGCGGGACAGCTGGACACCATATATTTT.

Here the CDR3 DNA reads TGTGCCAGCAGCCAACGGTACCAAGAGACCCAGCATTTT. Translated, it gives CASSQRYQETQHF. The chain combines TRBV12-3 or TRBV12-4 with TRBJ1-5; no reliable D call. Between the trimmed V and J ends, which lost 6 bases and 11 bases, there was a span of 17 bases. The CDR3 extends over 13 amino acids.

The chain joins TRBV20-1 to TRBJ1-5; 8 bases are a match to TRBD1. This CDR3 is 15 amino acids long. Germline-derived CDR1 and CDR2 are DFQATT and SNEGSKA (reference sequence). Trimming took 5 bases from V and 4 from J; bases not matched to a gene: 10. CDR3 DNA: TGCAGTGCTGCCACCGGGACAGGAAATAATCAGCCCCAGCATTTT. Its protein product is CSAATGTGNNQPQHF.

In its sample, this clonotype was seen once. The CDR3 DNA reads TGTGCCAGCACCGACAAACAGGGATTTAGAGAATACGAGCAGTACTTC. Its protein product is CASTDKQGFREYEQYF. This chain joins TRBV12-3 or TRBV12-4 and TRBJ2-7, with a possible D match to TRBD1 (6 bases). The CDR3 consists of 16 residues. The V end lost 7 bases, the J end lost 4 bases, and 23 bases lay between the germline ends.

In its sample, this clonotype was seen a few times. This rearrangement joins TRBV27 to TRBJ1-2, with D unclear. This CDR3 has 14 amino acids. V was pared by 2 bases and J by 6 bases, with 13 bases between. The germline CDR1 and CDR2 sequences are MNHEY and SMNVEV (reference sequence). CDR3: CASSLMGNVDGYTF. CDR3 DNA sequence: TGTGCCAGCAGTTTAATGGGGAACGTGGATGGCTACACCTTC.

The V and J genes are TRBV25-1 and TRBJ2-5, with D possibly called TRBD1 or TRBD2 (6 bases each). The V end was cut by 2 bases, the J end by 3 bases, with 10 bases between. The V gene's germline CDR1 is MGHDK and CDR2 SYGVNS. The CDR3 is 14 residues long. CDR3 DNA: TGTGCCAGCAGTGAAGGGGGCGGGAAAGAGACCCAGTACTTC. Amino acids: CASSEGGGKETQYF.

This clonotype was observed many times. The rearrangement uses TRBV7-3 and TRBJ1-1, with 7 bases identical to TRBD1. The CDR3 length is 14 residues. Germline CDR1 SGHTA, CDR2 FQGTGA. The V and J ends lost 5 bases and 8 bases, in that order; junction bases with no gene match: 11. CDR3 protein: CASSRQGDRKEAFF. The CDR3 coding sequence is TGTGCCAGCAGCCGACAGGGTGACAGGAAAGAAGCTTTCTTT.

At least ten counts were recorded for this clonotype. The genes are TRBV6-6 and TRBJ1-5, with D uncertain. Germline CDR1 MNHNY, CDR2 SVGAGI (reference sequence). The CDR3 contains 15 residues. V was pared by 4 bases and J by 6 bases, with 16 bases between. The CDR3 sequence: CASSSRQAGGQPQHF. CDR3 nucleotide sequence: TGTGCCAGCAGTTCCAGACAAGCCGGAGGTCAGCCCCAGCATTTT.

This clonotype was seen only a few times. The rearrangement joins TRBV20-1 to TRBJ1-6; a weak D match, TRBD1 (5 bases). Germline-derived CDR1 and CDR2 are DFQATT and SNEGSKA (reference sequence). CDR3 length equals 19 residues. V was trimmed by 1 base and J by 0 bases, leaving 19 bases between them. In nucleotides, the CDR3 is TGCAGTGCTAGAGCGCCCAGTAGGGGCCCTGGCTCCTATAATTCACCCCTCCACTTT. Amino acid sequence: CSARAPSRGPGSYNSPLHF.

A single count supports this clonotype. This could be a read error, since a much larger clone is one nucleotide away. The chain combines TRBV19 with TRBJ2-7, with TRBD2 as a possible D gene (6 bases). V lost 5 bases to trimming and J lost 5 bases, with 13 bases between them. This CDR3 is 13 amino acids long. Germline CDR1 reads LNHDA; CDR2 reads SQIVND (reference sequence). The CDR3 region is CASSAGRTNEQYF. CDR3 DNA: TGTGCCAGTAGTGCGGGACGAACGAACGAGCAGTACTTC. Full variable domain (rest looked up from reference TRBV19 and TRBJ2-7): DGGITQSPKYLFRKEGQNVTLSCEQNLNHDAMYWYRQDPGQGLRLIYYSQIVNDFQKGDIAEGYSVSREKKESFPLTVTSAQKNPTAFYLCASSAGRTNEQYFGPGTRLTVT.

This clonotype was recorded only once. This sequence joins TRBV5-1 and TRBJ1-4; perhaps TRBD1 as D (5 bases). This CDR3 is built from 16 residues. The germline V and J ends were trimmed by 6 bases and 1 base, with 16 bases remaining between them. Germline V lookup: CDR1 SGHRS, CDR2 YFSETQ. The CDR3 DNA reads TGCGCCAGCACCGCCCCGGGCAGGGAAACTAATGAAAAACTGTTTTTT. Translation: CASTAPGRETNEKLFF.

This clonotype was recorded at least ten times. The chain couples TRBV2 to TRBJ2-2; no clear D gene. Trimming shortened V by 0 bases and J by 7 bases, and 18 bases separated the two germline ends. The CDR3 sequence is 17 residues long. Germline values: CDR1 SNHLY, CDR2 FYNNEI. The CDR3 bases are TGTGCCAGCAGTGAAGCAGTCGGGCTCGTCATCTACGGGGAGCTGTTTTTT. Protein: CASSEAVGLVIYGELFF.